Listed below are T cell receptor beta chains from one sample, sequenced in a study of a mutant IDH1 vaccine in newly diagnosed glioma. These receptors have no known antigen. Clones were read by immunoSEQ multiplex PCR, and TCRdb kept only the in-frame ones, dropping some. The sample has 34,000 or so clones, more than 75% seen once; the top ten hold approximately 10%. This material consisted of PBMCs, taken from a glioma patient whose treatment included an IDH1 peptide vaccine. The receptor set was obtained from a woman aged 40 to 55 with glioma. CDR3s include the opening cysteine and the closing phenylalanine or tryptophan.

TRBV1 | CTSSQDRDSHTDTQYF
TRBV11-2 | CASSLGEKTSGGAKETQYF
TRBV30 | CAWSRRASEAFF
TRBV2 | CASTQTRGAYNEQFF
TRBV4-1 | CASSRVPGIYEQYF
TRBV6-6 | CASSSGTELDNEQFF
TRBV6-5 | CASSWDRGSYEQYF
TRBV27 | CASSFGPRGAGELFF
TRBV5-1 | CASSGMTGLSGANVLTF
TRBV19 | CASSIDSLAGVTDTQYF
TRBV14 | CASSQVRGGTEAFF
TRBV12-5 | CASGGSEAFF
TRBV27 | CASSGGRGASGYTF
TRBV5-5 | CASSPWGSPGYTF
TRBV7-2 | CASSLVATGAGQETQYF
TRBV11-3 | CASSRTGGYEQYF
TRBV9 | CASSQTGTGTGELFF
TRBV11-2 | CASSSPLGDRFQETQYF
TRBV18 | CASSPLVAGETGELFF
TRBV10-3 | CAISSSGGSYNEQFF
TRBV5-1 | CASSLGTGRREAFF
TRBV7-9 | CASSSWPVSGLNTGELFF
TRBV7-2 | CASSLGAVRGYTF
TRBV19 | CASSIGDDTRGSPQHF
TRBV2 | CASRRGSNSYEQYF
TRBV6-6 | CASRGGGARSGETQYF
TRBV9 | CASSAGTGDRDTEAFF
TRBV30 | CAWSPLWVGGTDTQYF
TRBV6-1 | CASSVLGAGGPRDTQYF
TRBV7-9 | CASSLDGGEGLGYTF
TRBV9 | CASSAGQGVEYEQYF
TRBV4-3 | CASSPGQGFGSPLHF
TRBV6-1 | CASSEPRSENTEAFF
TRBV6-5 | CASSWGGVAFF
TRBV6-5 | CASRGLEGSYEQYF
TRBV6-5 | CASSYDRVGDYGYTF
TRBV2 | CASTELAGDHSYNEQFF
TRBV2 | CASSVWGISGNTIYF
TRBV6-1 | CASRPGISGNQPQHF
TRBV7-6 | CASSLEASGSYEQYF
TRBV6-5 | CASNKRGGSYEQYF
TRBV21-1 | CASNKQEARATNEKLFF
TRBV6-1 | CAIQEGGREQYF
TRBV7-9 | CASSRGTVERETQYF
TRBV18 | CASSLGPGIENYGYTF
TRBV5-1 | CASSFTVPGTVGVEQYF
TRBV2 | CASTMGGELFF
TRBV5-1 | CASSSFRSDTDTQYF
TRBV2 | CASSDPTGPSYNEQFF
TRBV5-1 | CASSATTGSNEKLFF
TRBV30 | CAWSALAGGRLETQYF
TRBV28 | CASSFWAGGIEQYF
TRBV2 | CASRTGDEQYF